These 22 T cell receptor beta chains share one sample of origin, sequenced in a study of shared clonotypes between healthy human individuals. The assay was immunoSEQ multiplex PCR, and TCRdb's table has in-frame clones only and misses some. The sample holds around 2,000,000 clones; 85% to 95% are singletons and the top ten take 0.85% to 1.2%. Terminally differentiated effector memory CD45RA+ cells were left out of the naive CD8 fraction, which was CD45RO-negative and positively selected for CCR7. The sample comprised naive CD8+ T cells sorted from blood. The receptors here all came from a man between 18 and 29 years old in good health.

The CDR3 sequence is CASNALLWEGEAFF. The DNA for the CDR3 is TGTGCCAGCAACGCACTTCTCTGGGAAGGGGAAGCTTTCTTT. The chain recombines TRBV2 with TRBJ1-1; D unresolved. CDR1 and CDR2 from the germline V gene are SNHLY and FYNNEI. V was cut by 7 bases and J by 8 bases, with 20 bases left in between. The CDR3 has 14 amino acids.

The chain uses TRBV5-4 and TRBJ1-1, with D uncertain. This CDR3 has 13 amino acids. Trimming shortened V by 1 base and J by 10 bases, and 14 bases separated the two germline ends. Looked up from germline, CDR1 is SGHNT and CDR2 is YYREEE (reference sequence). The CDR3 nucleotides read TGTGCCAGCAGCTTGTCTCCGGATAAGAGAGCTTTCTTT. Translation gives CASSLSPDKRAFF.

The chain couples TRBV7-9 to TRBJ2-2; 9 nucleotides agree with TRBD1. CDR1 is SEHNR and CDR2 is FQNEAQ in the germline V gene (reference sequence). V shed 6 bases, J shed 8 bases, and the junction held 13 bases outside the gene matches. The CDR3 covers 16 residues. This chain's CDR3 is CASSSPGQGAIGELFF. DNA for the CDR3: TGTGCCAGCAGTTCCCCGGGACAGGGAGCAATTGGGGAGCTGTTTTTT.

The V gene is TRBV28, the J gene TRBJ2-7, with D possibly being TRBD2 (6 bases). CDR3 length: 11 amino acids. The V and J ends lost 3 bases and 12 bases respectively, with 12 bases between them. Germline V CDR1 and CDR2: MDHEN, SYDVKM. The DNA of the CDR3 is TGTGCCAGCAGTTTTGTGGAGGGCCTGTACTTC. As protein: CASSFVEGLYF.

About this clone: Within the sample, other DNA sequences also encode this same CDR3. This chain connects TRBV18 to TRBJ2-7, with 7 bases fitting TRBD1. The CDR3 loop spans 13 amino acids. In germline, CDR1 is KGHSH, CDR2 LQKENI. The V gene end was trimmed by 3 bases and the J gene end by 1 base; junction bases not matched to a gene: 0. CDR3: CASSPTGSYEQYF. The CDR3 DNA reads as TGTGCCAGCTCACCGACAGGGTCCTACGAGCAGTACTTC.

The CDR3 loop is CASSLWGTFYEQYF. The CDR3 DNA sequence: TGTGCCAGCAGTTTATGGGGTACGTTCTACGAGCAGTACTTC. The chain combines TRBV28 with TRBJ2-7; D gene ambiguous. This CDR3 spans 14 amino acids. Trimming stripped 0 bases from V and 3 bases from J, with 9 bases between. The germline V gene has CDR1 MDHEN and CDR2 SYDVKM.

This clone was recorded once. It may be a read error: a sequence one base away is much more abundant. The sample holds other DNA sequences that translate to the same CDR3. V usage is TRBV5-1 and J usage is TRBJ2-7, with 10 nucleotides matching TRBD1. The CDR3 covers 13 residues. V trimming: 3 bases; J trimming: 4 bases; junction bases outside the gene matches: 1. Germline assignment: CDR1 SGHRS and CDR2 YFSETQ. CDR3 protein: CASSWGQGYEQYF. In nucleotides, the CDR3 is TGCGCCAGCAGCTGGGGACAGGGGTACGAGCAGTACTTC.

This clone was recorded once. The same CDR3 also results from other DNA sequences found in this sample. The chain links TRBV9 to TRBJ2-1, with 9 positions matching TRBD2. CDR3 length: 15 amino acids. With 0 bases clipped from V and 5 bases from J, the junction kept 3 bases outside the gene matches. Germline-derived CDR1 and CDR2 are SGDLS and YYNGEE. CDR3 sequence: CASSVGSGRDNEQFF. CDR3 coding DNA: TGTGCCAGCAGCGTAGGTAGCGGGAGAGACAATGAGCAGTTCTTC.

The V gene is TRBV4-1, the J gene TRBJ2-7, with TRBD1 as a possible D gene (5 bases). The CDR3 covers 14 residues. CDR1 and CDR2 (germline): MGHRA, YSYEKL. V lost 3 bases and J 3 bases, leaving 12 bases between the germline ends. CDR3 nucleotides: TGCGCCAGCAGCCATTTATCGACAGACTACGAGCAGTACTTC. This codes for CASSHLSTDYEQYF.

The rearrangement joins TRBV4-3 to TRBJ2-2, with D perhaps TRBD1 or TRBD2 (5 bases each). This CDR3 region has 17 residues. Deletions cut 0 bases from V and 4 bases from J, with 15 bases between. Per germline, CDR1 LGHNA and CDR2 YSLEER. CDR3 DNA sequence: TGCGCCAGCAGCCAAGATTCAGCGGCAGGGCGCACCGGGGAGCTGTTTTTT. Protein product: CASSQDSAAGRTGELFF.

This chain links TRBV28 with TRBJ1-5; D is ambiguous. This CDR3 comprises 13 residues. V dropped 2 bases and J dropped 7 bases, with 9 bases sitting between them. Per the germline V gene, CDR1 is MDHEN and CDR2 is SYDVKM. The CDR3 DNA reads as TGTGCCAGCAGTTTAGGCCCCCCACAGCCCCAGCATTTT. Translating gives CASSLGPPQPQHF.

This chain connects TRBV25-1 to TRBJ1-2; D gene unclear. V was clipped by 4 bases and J by 4 bases, with 16 bases between them. Germline V gene data show CDR1 as MGHDK and CDR2 as SYGVNS. The CDR3 loop spans 15 amino acids. This chain's CDR3 is CASSGTSVLVYGYTF. CDR3 nucleotides: TGTGCCAGCAGTGGAACCTCGGTTTTGGTCTATGGCTACACCTTC.

The rearrangement uses TRBV27 and TRBJ2-3, with a possible D match to TRBD2 (7 bases). The CDR3 runs to 15 residues. V was clipped by 2 bases and J by 6 bases, with 15 bases between them. The germline V gene has CDR1 MNHEY and CDR2 SMNVEV (reference sequence). CDR3 region: CASSLSQGGGDTQYF. CDR3 sequence (DNA): TGTGCCAGCAGTTTAAGTCAGGGAGGGGGTGATACGCAGTATTTT.

The chain employs TRBV11-1 and TRBJ2-7; 7 bases match TRBD1. CDR1 SGHAT and CDR2 FQDESV come from the germline V gene (reference sequence). The V segment lost 4 bases and the J segment 3 bases; nucleotides outside the gene matches: 6. This CDR3 has 14 amino acids. CDR3 residues: CASSSRGQVYEQYF. DNA of the CDR3: TGTGCCAGCAGCTCCCGTGGACAGGTCTACGAGCAGTACTTC.

The chain recombines TRBV28 with TRBJ1-2, with D uncertain. Trimming took 8 bases from V and 1 from J, leaving 17 bases between them. Germline assignment: CDR1 MDHEN and CDR2 SYDVKM. The CDR3 totals 15 residues. CDR3 bases: TGTGCCAGCGCGGAGAGCGCCCTTAATAACTATGGCTACACCTTC. As protein: CASAESALNNYGYTF.

V and J are TRBV4-1 and TRBJ1-1; D gene ambiguous. Germline-derived CDR1 and CDR2 are MGHRA and YSYEKL. This CDR3 is 15 amino acids long. Trimming took 2 bases from V and 0 from J, leaving 10 bases between them. The CDR3 reads CASSQRHAMNTEAFF. The CDR3 nucleotides are TGCGCCAGCAGCCAACGACACGCCATGAACACTGAAGCTTTCTTT.

CDR3 sequence: CASSPELAGAHTDTQYF. The CDR3 region has the DNA TGTGCCAGCAGCCCAGAGTTAGCGGGGGCCCACACAGATACGCAGTATTTT. V and J are TRBV7-9 and TRBJ2-3, with TRBD2 matching 9 bases. Germline CDR1 and CDR2: SEHNR and FQNEAQ (reference sequence). J gave up 2 bases and V 5 bases, and 11 bases lay outside the gene matches. The CDR3 spans 17 residues.

The V gene is TRBV7-2, the J gene TRBJ1-2; TRBD1 agrees at 8 bases. The CDR3 is 16 residues long. The ends lost 5 bases at V and 4 bases at J; junction bases unmatched: 12. Germline CDR1 is SGHTA and CDR2 is FQGNSA. The CDR3, as DNA: TGTGCCAGCAGCCAACCTCCGGGACAGGACCTCTATGGCTACACCTTC. Protein: CASSQPPGQDLYGYTF.

This clone has just one count. The chain has TRBV28 and TRBJ2-7, with unresolved D. CDR1 MDHEN and CDR2 SYDVKM come from the germline V gene. CDR3 length: 13 amino acids. Between the trimmed V and J ends, which lost 2 bases and 1 base, there was a span of 6 bases. The CDR3 is CASSLTESYEQYF. CDR3 in DNA: TGTGCCAGCAGTTTAACGGAATCCTACGAGCAGTACTTC.

This clone came up a few times. The chain couples TRBV7-2 to TRBJ2-7, with D possibly being TRBD2 (6 bases). Trimming took 2 bases from V and 5 from J, leaving 16 bases between them. CDR3 length: 15 amino acids. CDR1 SGHTA and CDR2 FQGNSA come from the germline V gene. This chain's CDR3 is CASSLLRDFGHEQYF. The CDR3 DNA reads as TGTGCCAGCAGCTTATTGCGGGACTTTGGTCACGAGCAGTACTTC.

The chain uses TRBV6-1 and TRBJ1-1, with 8 bases identical to TRBD1. This CDR3 has 15 amino acids. Germline V gene data show CDR1 as MNHNS and CDR2 as SASEGT. With V trimmed by 5 bases and J by 1 base, 6 bases remained unmatched. CDR3 sequence: CASSPNTGGNTEAFF. CDR3 in DNA: TGTGCCAGCAGTCCGAATACAGGGGGGAACACTGAAGCTTTCTTT.

V usage is TRBV27 and J usage is TRBJ2-2; 10 bases fit TRBD1. This CDR3 has 16 residues. Trimming took 5 bases from V and 1 from J; bases not matched to a gene: 4. Looked up from germline, CDR1 is MNHEY and CDR2 is SMNVEV (reference sequence). CDR3 bases: TGTGCCAGCAGTGACGACAGGGGGCGGAACACCGGGGAGCTGTTTTTT. It specifies CASSDDRGRNTGELFF.